The rows below give T cell receptor beta chains drawn from one sample of a study of blood T cell repertoires in COVID-19. TCRdb's table, derived via immunoSEQ multiplex PCR, lists solely in-frame clones and lacks some. The sample gives about 200,000 clones, over 60% of which show up once; about 7.2% is in the top ten. Sequencing input: peripheral blood. Every receptor here comes from a woman aged 70-85 years with acute or convalescent COVID-19. Each CDR3 is given with its conserved first and last residue. Fields, in order: CDR3 protein, CDR3 DNA, clone size, D gene, J gene, V gene. The D gene is left open where the match is weak. Only part of the rows carry a size: once, few, many, or a class if the clone is expanded.

CASSRGTSEETQYF,TGTGCCAGCTCCAGGGGGACTAGCGAAGAGACCCAGTACTTC,NA,TRBD2,TRBJ2-5,TRBV11-2
CASSYSNRETQYF,TGTGCCAGCAGTTATTCAAACAGAGAGACCCAGTACTTC,NA,NA,TRBJ2-5,TRBV7-8
CASRGDRVGFQQYF,TGTGCCAGCAGGGGGGACAGGGTCGGTTTTCAGCAGTACTTC,NA,TRBD1,TRBJ2-7,TRBV2
CASSFLSGGARETQYF,TGCGCCAGCAGCTTTCTTAGCGGGGGGGCCAGGGAGACCCAGTACTTC,many,TRBD2,TRBJ2-5,TRBV5-1
CASSPIGNPNTGELFF,TGTGCCAGCTCACCAATCGGGAATCCGAACACCGGGGAGCTGTTTTTT,NA,NA,TRBJ2-2,TRBV18
CASSVQGPGDTQYF,TGTGCCAGCAGCGTACAGGGGCCGGGAGATACGCAGTATTTT,NA,NA,TRBJ2-3,TRBV9
CASSLGGFKETQYF,TGTGCCAGCAGCTTGGGGGGGTTTAAAGAGACCCAGTACTTC,few,TRBD2,TRBJ2-5,TRBV7-9
CASSLAPAGVYEQYF,TGTGCCAGCAGCTTGGCCCCAGCGGGGGTTTACGAGCAGTACTTC,NA,TRBD2,TRBJ2-7,TRBV7-2
CASSYRRTQYF,TGTGCCAGCAGCTATAGGAGGACCCAGTACTTC,NA,NA,TRBJ2-5,TRBV6-2/TRBV6-3
CAWSRQGDTEAFF,TGTGCCTGGAGTCGACAGGGGGACACTGAAGCTTTCTTT,NA,TRBD1,TRBJ1-1,TRBV30
CASSPGYNSPLHF,TGTGCCAGCTCCCCAGGATATAATTCACCCCTCCACTTT,NA,NA,TRBJ1-6,TRBV7-6
CASSVDGTGGSGGYTF,TGTGCCAGCAGCGTAGATGGGACAGGGGGCAGCGGTGGCTACACCTTC,NA,TRBD1,TRBJ1-2,TRBV9
CASSTLRGEAFF,TGTGCCAGCAGCACACTCAGGGGGGAAGCTTTCTTT,NA,TRBD1,TRBJ1-1,TRBV9
CASSPQGAFGNTIYF,TGCGCCAGCAGTCCTCAGGGGGCCTTCGGAAACACCATATATTTT,NA,TRBD1,TRBJ1-3,TRBV5-1
CASSYTDRESTDTQYF,TGTGCCAGCAGTTACACGGACAGGGAGAGCACAGATACGCAGTATTTT,NA,TRBD1,TRBJ2-3,TRBV6-2/TRBV6-3
CASSSPGQEDDYGYTF,TGTGCCAGCAGCAGCCCGGGACAGGAAGATGACTATGGCTACACCTTC,NA,TRBD1,TRBJ1-2,TRBV7-3
CATVRGQGPEETQYF,TGTGCCACAGTCCGCGGACAGGGTCCCGAGGAGACCCAGTACTTC,NA,TRBD1,TRBJ2-5,TRBV6-5
CASSLQGANEQFF,TGTGCCAGCAGCCTCCAAGGGGCGAATGAGCAGTTCTTC,NA,NA,TRBJ2-1,TRBV7-3
CARWRVENTEAFF,TGTGCCCGATGGCGGGTCGAGAACACTGAAGCTTTCTTT,few,NA,TRBJ1-1,TRBV30
CATTDSGGPQETQYF,TGTGCCACCACGGATAGCGGGGGCCCCCAAGAGACCCAGTACTTC,NA,TRBD2,TRBJ2-5,TRBV24-1
CARSPRTGTGQDF,TGTGCCAGAAGCCCGAGAACCGGGACAGGGCAGGATTTT,NA,TRBD1,TRBJ2-3,TRBV5-3
CASSGAGTGYGYTF,TGTGCCAGTAGTGGCGCCGGGACAGGGTATGGCTACACCTTC,NA,TRBD1,TRBJ1-2,TRBV19
CASSKDIEETQYF,TGCGCCAGTTCGAAGGACATAGAAGAGACCCAGTACTTC,NA,NA,TRBJ2-5,TRBV10-1
CATSDNSQGNYGYTF,TGTGCCACCAGTGATAACTCACAGGGGAACTATGGCTACACCTTC,once,TRBD1,TRBJ1-2,TRBV24-1
CASSQTQATGELFF,TGCGCCAGCAGCCAAACGCAGGCCACCGGGGAGCTGTTTTTT,NA,NA,TRBJ2-2,TRBV4-3
CASSFPGGDTQYF,TGCGCCAGCAGCTTCCCCGGCGGAGATACGCAGTATTTT,NA,NA,TRBJ2-3,TRBV5-1
CASSLGELDQPQHF,TGTGCCAGCAGCTTAGGGGAGTTGGATCAGCCCCAGCATTTT,NA,NA,TRBJ1-5,TRBV7-9
CASSPPGQGGNEQFF,TGTGCCAGCTCACCCCCGGGACAGGGGGGCAATGAGCAGTTCTTC,few,TRBD1,TRBJ2-1,TRBV18
CASSLDRETQYF,TGCGCCAGCAGCTTGGATCGGGAGACCCAGTACTTC,once,NA,TRBJ2-5,TRBV5-1
CASREGINQPQHF,TGTGCCAGCCGTGAGGGAATCAATCAGCCCCAGCATTTT,NA,NA,TRBJ1-5,TRBV9
CSVEDRPTGGVLHSNTF,TGCAGCGTTGAAGACCGGCCGACAGGGGGAGTACTACATAGCAACACCTTC,NA,TRBD1,TRBJ1-2,TRBV29-1
CASSLDRNLSNQPQHF,TGTGCCAGCAGCCTGGACAGAAATTTAAGCAATCAGCCCCAGCATTTT,NA,NA,TRBJ1-5,TRBV2
CASSLQQGYHYGYTF,TGTGCCAGCAGCTTACAACAGGGATATCACTATGGCTACACCTTC,once,NA,TRBJ1-2,TRBV7-8
CASTTPDTKLFF,TGTGCCAGCACTACCCCAGACACGAAACTGTTTTTT,NA,NA,TRBJ1-4,TRBV6-6
CASREGLGGSEKLFF,TGCGCCAGCCGCGAAGGGCTAGGGGGAAGTGAAAAACTGTTTTTT,NA,NA,TRBJ1-4,TRBV4-1
CASSHQGPGELFF,TGCGCCAGCAGCCATCAGGGCCCCGGGGAGCTGTTTTTT,NA,NA,TRBJ2-2,TRBV5-1
CASSERETQYF,TGTGCCAGCAGTGAGCGGGAGACCCAGTACTTC,NA,NA,TRBJ2-5,TRBV2
CASSLGGTGQNEQFF,TGTGCCAGCAGCTTGGGCGGGACAGGGCAGAATGAGCAGTTCTTC,NA,TRBD1,TRBJ2-1,TRBV5-4
CASSLNTGGRETQYF,TGTGCCAGCAGCTTAAACACGGGGGGGCGTGAGACCCAGTACTTC,NA,TRBD2,TRBJ2-5,TRBV7-7
CASSATRGYGYTF,TGTGCCAGTAGTGCCACCCGGGGGTATGGCTACACCTTC,NA,NA,TRBJ1-2,TRBV19
CASSIASGTGELFF,TGTGCCAGTAGTATAGCTTCGGGGACCGGGGAGCTGTTTTTT,NA,NA,TRBJ2-2,TRBV19
CATSRELPGQGDEKLFF,TGTGCCACCAGCAGAGAATTACCGGGACAGGGGGATGAAAAACTGTTTTTT,few,TRBD1,TRBJ1-4,TRBV15
CASSRSATGQEAEAFF,TGTGCCAGCAGCCGCTCGGCGACAGGGCAGGAAGCTGAAGCTTTCTTT,NA,TRBD1,TRBJ1-1,TRBV9
CASSERSSGANVLTF,TGTGCCAGCAGTGAGCGATCCTCTGGGGCCAACGTCCTGACTTTC,NA,NA,TRBJ2-6,TRBV27
CASSSTTGQDIRGQYF,TGTGCCAGCAGCTCAACTACGGGACAGGACATACGAGGGCAGTACTTC,NA,TRBD1,TRBJ2-7,TRBV7-6
CASVRDREETQYF,TGTGCCAGCGTTCGGGACAGAGAAGAGACCCAGTACTTC,NA,TRBD1,TRBJ2-5,TRBV2
CASKVQGGNTIYF,TGTGCCAGCAAGGTCCAGGGGGGAAACACCATATATTTT,medium-sized,NA,TRBJ1-3,TRBV6-5
CASRPSGRAEGEQFF,TGTGCCAGCAGACCCAGCGGGCGGGCGGAGGGTGAGCAGTTCTTC,few,NA,TRBJ2-1,TRBV7-6
CAIRTDGDTQYF,TGTGCCATTAGGACTGACGGGGATACGCAGTATTTT,few,NA,TRBJ2-3,TRBV2
CASSLGQGVPTEAFF,TGCGCCAGCAGCTTAGGACAGGGGGTGCCCACTGAAGCTTTCTTT,NA,TRBD1,TRBJ1-1,TRBV5-1
CASSARRQTNEKLFF,TGTGCCAGCAGCGCCCGCCGACAAACTAATGAAAAACTGTTTTTT,NA,NA,TRBJ1-4,TRBV7-2
CASSYGQPNYNEQFF,TGTGCCAGCAGTTACGGACAGCCCAACTACAATGAGCAGTTCTTC,NA,NA,TRBJ2-1,TRBV6-2/TRBV6-3
CASSFLGLTAADTQYF,TGCGCCAGCAGCTTTTTAGGCCTCACCGCGGCAGATACGCAGTATTTT,NA,NA,TRBJ2-3,TRBV5-1
CASIKGALNYGYTF,TGTGCCAGCATTAAGGGGGCACTTAACTATGGCTACACCTTC,NA,TRBD1,TRBJ1-2,TRBV6-6
CASKVAGGAWNEQFF,TGTGCCAGCAAGGTCGCCGGGGGGGCTTGGAATGAGCAGTTCTTC,NA,TRBD2,TRBJ2-1,TRBV5-6
CASSTRDRVHNSPLHF,TGTGCCAGCTCAACAAGGGACAGGGTACATAATTCACCCCTCCACTTT,NA,TRBD1,TRBJ1-6,TRBV18
CASSFTGDSPLHF,TGTGCCAGCAGTTTTACAGGGGATTCACCCCTCCACTTT,NA,TRBD1,TRBJ1-6,TRBV12-3/TRBV12-4
CASSYSKRGWLETQYF,TGTGCCAGCAGTTACTCGAAGCGGGGTTGGTTAGAGACCCAGTACTTC,few,TRBD2,TRBJ2-5,TRBV6-2/TRBV6-3
CSATDRGQFF,TGCAGTGCTACTGACAGGGGGCAGTTCTTC,few,TRBD1,TRBJ2-1,TRBV20-1
CAWTVASSTDTQYF,TGTGCCTGGACGGTAGCGTCAAGCACAGATACGCAGTATTTT,NA,NA,TRBJ2-3,TRBV30